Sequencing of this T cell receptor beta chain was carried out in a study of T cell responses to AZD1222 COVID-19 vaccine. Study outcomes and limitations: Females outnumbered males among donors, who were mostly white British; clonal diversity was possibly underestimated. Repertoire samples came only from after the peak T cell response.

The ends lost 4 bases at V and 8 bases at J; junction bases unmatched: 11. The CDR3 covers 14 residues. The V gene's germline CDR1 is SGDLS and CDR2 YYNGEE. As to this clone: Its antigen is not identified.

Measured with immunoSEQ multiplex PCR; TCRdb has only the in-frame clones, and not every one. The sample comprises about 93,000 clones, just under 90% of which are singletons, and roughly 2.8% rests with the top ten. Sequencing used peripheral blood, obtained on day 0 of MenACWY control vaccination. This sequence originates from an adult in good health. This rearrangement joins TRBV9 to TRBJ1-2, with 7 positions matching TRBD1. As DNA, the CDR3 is TGTGCCAGCAGCCTCCTACAGGCAGGGGGAGGCTACACCTTC. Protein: CASSLLQAGGGYTF.